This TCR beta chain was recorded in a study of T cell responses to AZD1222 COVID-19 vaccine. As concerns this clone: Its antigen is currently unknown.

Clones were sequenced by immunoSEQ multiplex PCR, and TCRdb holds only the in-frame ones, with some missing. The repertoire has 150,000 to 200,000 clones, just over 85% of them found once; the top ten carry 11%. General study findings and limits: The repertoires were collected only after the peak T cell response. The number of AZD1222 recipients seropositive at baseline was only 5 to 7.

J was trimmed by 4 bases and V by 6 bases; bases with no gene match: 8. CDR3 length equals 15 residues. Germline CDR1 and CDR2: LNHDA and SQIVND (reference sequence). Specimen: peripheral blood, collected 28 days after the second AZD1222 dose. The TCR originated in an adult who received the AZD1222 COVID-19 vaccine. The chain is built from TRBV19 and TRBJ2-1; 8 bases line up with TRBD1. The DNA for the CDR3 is TGTGCCAGTAGGAAACCGGGACAGGAATACAATGAGCAGTTCTTC. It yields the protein CASRKPGQEYNEQFF.